This T cell receptor beta chain was documented in a study of breast tumors, draining lymph nodes, adjacent tissues. Overall study findings and caveats: Tumor and nontumor repertoires were significantly more similar in luminal-like than in basal-like breast cancer. That most tumor T cells come from lymph nodes remained unproven. Tumors had less TCR diversity than lymph nodes, more than nontumor tissue.

This clonotype came up a few times. As yet, its antigen is unknown. TCRdb called the multiplex PCR reads again in MiXCR, with one record for every CDR3 protein. The sample holds about 14,000 distinct CDR3 sequences, roughly 50% seen once. The sequence came from a female donor with breast cancer. Some clones in this sample may be carry-over from other donors' samples. Material: tumor-adjacent breast tissue.

This CDR3 reads CSVAGPNNEQFF. CDR3 nucleotides: TGCAGCGTTGCGGGACCTAACAATGAGCAGTTCTTC. This sequence joins TRBV29-1 and TRBJ2-1, with D perhaps matching TRBD1 or TRBD2 (5 bases each). The V and J ends lost 4 bases and 5 bases respectively, with 9 bases between them. Germline loops: CDR1 SQVTM, CDR2 ANQGSEA. The CDR3 is 12 residues long.